This paragraph covers one TCR beta chain sequence. TCRdb's table, derived via immunoSEQ multiplex PCR, lists solely in-frame clones and lacks some. The sample records fewer than 700,000 clones, approximately 90% being singletons. This entry belongs to a study of shared T cell receptors in the human thymus. Trimming took 2 bases from V and 6 from J, leaving 11 bases between them. The CDR3 loop spans 13 amino acids. CDR1 and CDR2 from the germline V gene are LGHNA and YSLEER. The data were also submitted as part of a second study, on human thymus T cells. This second report adds: It was healthy Finnish infants having corrective surgery for congenital heart defects who were the donors. Thymic material originated from resections removed in the course of corrective heart surgery. An apparent bias in V and J gene usage was seen in thymic and blood repertoires. Related studies found that unrelated individuals share highly overlapping thymic repertoires.

This receptor was obtained from a boy in the first two years of life with a congenital heart defect. Sequencing input: thymocytes. This sequence joins TRBV4-3 and TRBJ2-7; D is unclear. The CDR3, as DNA: TGCGCCAGCAGCCAAAACGGCGGATCCGAGCAGTACTTC. Protein sequence: CASSQNGGSEQYF.